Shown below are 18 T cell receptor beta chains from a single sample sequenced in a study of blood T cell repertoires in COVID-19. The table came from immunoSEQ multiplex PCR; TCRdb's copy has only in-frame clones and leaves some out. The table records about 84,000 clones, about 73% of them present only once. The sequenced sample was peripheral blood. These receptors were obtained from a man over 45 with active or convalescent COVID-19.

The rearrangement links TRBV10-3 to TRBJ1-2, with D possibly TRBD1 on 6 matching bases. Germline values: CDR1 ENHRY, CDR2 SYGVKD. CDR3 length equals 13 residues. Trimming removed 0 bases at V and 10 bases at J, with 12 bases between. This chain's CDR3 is CAISESGTRTYTF. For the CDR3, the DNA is TGTGCCATCAGTGAGTCAGGGACACGCACCTACACCTTC.

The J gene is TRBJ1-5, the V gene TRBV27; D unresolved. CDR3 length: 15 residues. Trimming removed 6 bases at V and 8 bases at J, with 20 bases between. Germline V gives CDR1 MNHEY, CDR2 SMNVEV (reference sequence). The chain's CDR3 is CASSFRAGTVEPQHF. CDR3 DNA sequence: TGTGCCAGCAGCTTTCGAGCAGGTACTGTTGAGCCCCAGCATTTT.

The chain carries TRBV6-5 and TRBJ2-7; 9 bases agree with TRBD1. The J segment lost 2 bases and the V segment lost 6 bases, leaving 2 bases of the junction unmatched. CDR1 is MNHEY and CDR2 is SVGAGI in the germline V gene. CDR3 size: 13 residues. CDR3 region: CASSGQGPYEQYF. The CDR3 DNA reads TGTGCCAGCAGCGGACAGGGGCCCTACGAGCAGTACTTC.

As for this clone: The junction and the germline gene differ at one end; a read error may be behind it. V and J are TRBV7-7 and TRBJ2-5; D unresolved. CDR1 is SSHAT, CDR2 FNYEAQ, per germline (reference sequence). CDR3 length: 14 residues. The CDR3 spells CASSQAPASETQYF. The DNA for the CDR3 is TGTGCTAGCAGCCAGGCCCCAGCAAGTGAGACCCAGTACTTC.

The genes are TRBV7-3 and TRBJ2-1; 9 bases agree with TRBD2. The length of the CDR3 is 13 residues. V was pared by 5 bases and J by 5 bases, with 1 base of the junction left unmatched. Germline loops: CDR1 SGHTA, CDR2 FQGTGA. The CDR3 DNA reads TGTGCCAGCAGCCTAGCGGGGAACAATGAGCAGTTCTTC. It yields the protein CASSLAGNNEQFF.

The CDR3: CASSLFRDRGREQYF. CDR3 nucleotides: TGTGCCAGCAGCTTGTTCCGCGACAGGGGGCGCGAGCAGTACTTC. The chain joins TRBV5-6 to TRBJ2-7; 10 bases are shared with TRBD1. V lost 1 base, J lost 6 bases, and 7 bases stayed unmatched. Germline assignment: CDR1 SGHDT and CDR2 YYEEEE. CDR3 length: 15 residues.

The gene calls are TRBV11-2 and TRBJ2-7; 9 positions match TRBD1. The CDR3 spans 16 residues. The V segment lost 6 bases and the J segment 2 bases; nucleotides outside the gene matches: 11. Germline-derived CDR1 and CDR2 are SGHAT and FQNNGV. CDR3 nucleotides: TGTGCCAGCAGATCGACAGGGGGTACAGGGACCTACGAGCAGTACTTC. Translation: CASRSTGGTGTYEQYF. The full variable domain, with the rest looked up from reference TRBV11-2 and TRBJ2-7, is EAGVAQSPRYKIIEKRQSVAFWCNPISGHATLYWYQQILGQGPKLLIQFQNNGVVDDSQLPKDRFSAERLKGVDSTLKIQPAKLEDSAVYLCASRSTGGTGTYEQYFGPGTRLTVT.

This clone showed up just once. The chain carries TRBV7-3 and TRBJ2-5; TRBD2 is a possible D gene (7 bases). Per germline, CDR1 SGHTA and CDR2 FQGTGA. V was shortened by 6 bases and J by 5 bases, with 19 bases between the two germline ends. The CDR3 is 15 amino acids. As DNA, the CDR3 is TGTGCCAGCAGGCTCTCCGGGGGGCCTGGGGAGACCCAGTACTTC. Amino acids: CASRLSGGPGETQYF.

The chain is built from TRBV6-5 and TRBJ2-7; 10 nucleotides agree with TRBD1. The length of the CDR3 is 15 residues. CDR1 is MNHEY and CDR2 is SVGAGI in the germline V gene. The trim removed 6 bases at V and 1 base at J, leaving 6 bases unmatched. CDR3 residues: CASSRRDRGSYEQYF. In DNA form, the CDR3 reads TGTGCCAGCAGCCGCCGGGACAGGGGATCCTACGAGCAGTACTTC.

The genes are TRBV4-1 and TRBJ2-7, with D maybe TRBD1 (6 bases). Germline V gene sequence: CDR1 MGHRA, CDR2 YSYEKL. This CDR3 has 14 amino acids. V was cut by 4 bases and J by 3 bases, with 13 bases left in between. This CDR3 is CASSPHQGSYEQYF. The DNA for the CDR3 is TGCGCCAGCAGCCCACATCAGGGGAGCTACGAGCAGTACTTC.

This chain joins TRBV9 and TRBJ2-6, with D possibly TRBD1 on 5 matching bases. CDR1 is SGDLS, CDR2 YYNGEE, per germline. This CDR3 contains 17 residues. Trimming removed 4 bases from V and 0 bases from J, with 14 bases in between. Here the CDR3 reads CASSSKGPRSGANVLTF. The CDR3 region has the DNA TGTGCCAGCAGCTCCAAGGGGCCGCGCTCTGGGGCCAACGTCCTGACTTTC.

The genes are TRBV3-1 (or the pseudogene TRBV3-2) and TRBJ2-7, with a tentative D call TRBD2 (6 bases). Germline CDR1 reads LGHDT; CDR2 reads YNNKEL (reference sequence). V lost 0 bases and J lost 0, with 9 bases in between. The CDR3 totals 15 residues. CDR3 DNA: TGTGCCAGCAGCCAAGATAGCGGATTCTCCTACGAGCAGTACTTC. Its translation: CASSQDSGFSYEQYF.

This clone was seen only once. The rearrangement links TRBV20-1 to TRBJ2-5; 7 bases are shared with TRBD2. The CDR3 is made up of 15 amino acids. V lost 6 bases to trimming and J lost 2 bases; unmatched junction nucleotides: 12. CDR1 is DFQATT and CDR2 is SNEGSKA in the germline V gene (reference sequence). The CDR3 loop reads CSASAGAQNQETQYF. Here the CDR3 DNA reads TGCAGTGCCAGTGCGGGAGCCCAAAATCAAGAGACCCAGTACTTC.

The CDR3 sequence: CASSPRGVGVYEQYF. The CDR3 DNA follows: TGTGCCAGCAGCCCCAGGGGGGTTGGAGTCTACGAGCAGTACTTC. The chain recombines TRBV5-4 with TRBJ2-7; tentatively, D is TRBD1 (7 bases). The CDR3 is 15 amino acids. CDR1 is SGHNT, CDR2 YYREEE, per germline (reference sequence). Trimming stripped 4 bases from V and 3 bases from J, with 17 bases between.

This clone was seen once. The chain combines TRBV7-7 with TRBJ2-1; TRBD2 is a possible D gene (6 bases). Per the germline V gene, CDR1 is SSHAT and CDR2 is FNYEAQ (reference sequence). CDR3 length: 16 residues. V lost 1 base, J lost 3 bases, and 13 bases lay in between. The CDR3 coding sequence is TGTGCCAGCAGCTTAGGTGCTGCGGGGATCTACAATGAGCAGTTCTTC. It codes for CASSLGAAGIYNEQFF.

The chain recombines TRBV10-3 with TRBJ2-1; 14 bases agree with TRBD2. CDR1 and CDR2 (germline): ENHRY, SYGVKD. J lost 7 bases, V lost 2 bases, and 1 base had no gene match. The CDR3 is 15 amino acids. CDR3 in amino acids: CAISEGTSGGNEQFF. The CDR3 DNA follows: TGTGCCATCAGTGAGGGGACTAGCGGGGGTAATGAGCAGTTCTTC.

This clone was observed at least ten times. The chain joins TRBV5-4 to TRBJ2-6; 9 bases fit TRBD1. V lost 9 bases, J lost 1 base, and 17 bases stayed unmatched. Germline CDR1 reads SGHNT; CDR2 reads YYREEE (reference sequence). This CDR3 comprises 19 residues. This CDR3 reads CATETHHGTGTSGANVLTF. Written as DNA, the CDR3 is TGTGCCACCGAAACCCACCACGGGACAGGGACTTCTGGGGCCAACGTCCTGACTTTC.

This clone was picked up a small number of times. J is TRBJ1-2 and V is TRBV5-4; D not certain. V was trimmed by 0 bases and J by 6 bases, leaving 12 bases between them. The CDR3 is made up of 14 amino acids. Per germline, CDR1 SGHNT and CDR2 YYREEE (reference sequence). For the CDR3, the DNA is TGTGCCAGCAGCTTGGGGGGAGGGATCCATGGCTACACCTTC. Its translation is CASSLGGGIHGYTF.